This entry features one TCR beta chain sequence. The sample belongs to a study of cytomegalovirus exposure and HLA in healthy donors. Per the germline V gene, CDR1 is LNHDA and CDR2 is SQIVND (reference sequence). V lost 3 bases, J lost 7 bases, and 10 bases lay in between. There are 13 residues in the CDR3. PCR amplification relied on 60 Vbeta primers (plus 13 Jbeta primers). The table came from immunoSEQ multiplex PCR; TCRdb's copy has only in-frame clones and leaves some out. The table records some 30,000 clones, around 83% of them present only once. The J gene is TRBJ2-1, the V gene TRBV19, with D possibly being TRBD1 (5 bases). This TCR derives from a woman aged 18-29 years in good health and CMV-seronegative. What was sequenced was PBMCs. As DNA, the CDR3 is TGTGCCAGTAGTATGTCCAGGGAAAATGAGCAGTTCTTC. Translating gives CASSMSRENEQFF.